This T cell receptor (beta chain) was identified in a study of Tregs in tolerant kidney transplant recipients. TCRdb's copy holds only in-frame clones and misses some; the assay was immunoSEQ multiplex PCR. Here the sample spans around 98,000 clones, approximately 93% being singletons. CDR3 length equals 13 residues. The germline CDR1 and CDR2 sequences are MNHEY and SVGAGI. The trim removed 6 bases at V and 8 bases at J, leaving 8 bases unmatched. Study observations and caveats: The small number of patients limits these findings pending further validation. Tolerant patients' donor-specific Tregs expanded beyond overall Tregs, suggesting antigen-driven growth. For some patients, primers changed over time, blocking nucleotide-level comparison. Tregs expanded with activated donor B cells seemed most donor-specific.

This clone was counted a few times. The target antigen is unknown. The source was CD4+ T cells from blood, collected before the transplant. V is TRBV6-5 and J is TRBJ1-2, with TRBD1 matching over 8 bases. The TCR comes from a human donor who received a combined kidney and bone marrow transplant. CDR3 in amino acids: CASSASGGKGYTF. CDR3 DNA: TGTGCCAGCAGCGCCTCAGGGGGCAAAGGCTACACCTTC.